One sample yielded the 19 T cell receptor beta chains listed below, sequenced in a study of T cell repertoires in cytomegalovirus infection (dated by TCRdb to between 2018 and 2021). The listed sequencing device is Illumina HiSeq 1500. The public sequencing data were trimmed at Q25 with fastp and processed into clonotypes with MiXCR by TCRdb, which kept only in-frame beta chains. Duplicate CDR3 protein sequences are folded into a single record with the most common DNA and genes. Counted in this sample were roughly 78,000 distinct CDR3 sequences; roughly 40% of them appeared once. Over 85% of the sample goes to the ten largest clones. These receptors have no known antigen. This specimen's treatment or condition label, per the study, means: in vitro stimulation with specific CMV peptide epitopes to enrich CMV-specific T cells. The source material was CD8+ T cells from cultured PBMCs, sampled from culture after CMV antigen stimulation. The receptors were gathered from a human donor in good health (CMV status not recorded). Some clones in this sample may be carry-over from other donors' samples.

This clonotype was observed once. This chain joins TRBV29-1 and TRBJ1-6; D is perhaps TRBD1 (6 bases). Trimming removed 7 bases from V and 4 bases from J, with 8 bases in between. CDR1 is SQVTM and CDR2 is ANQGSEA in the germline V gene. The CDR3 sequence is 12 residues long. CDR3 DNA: TGCAGCGGGGGGGCGTATAATTCACCCCTCCACTTT. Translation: CSGGAYNSPLHF.

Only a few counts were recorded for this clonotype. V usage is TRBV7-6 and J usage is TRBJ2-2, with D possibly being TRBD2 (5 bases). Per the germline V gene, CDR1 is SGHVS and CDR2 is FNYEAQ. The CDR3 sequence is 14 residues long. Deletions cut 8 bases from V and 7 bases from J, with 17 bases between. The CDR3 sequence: CASGGSLGNGELFF. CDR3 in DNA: TGTGCCAGCGGAGGCTCTCTTGGGAACGGGGAGCTGTTTTTT.

The CDR3 region has the DNA TGTGCCAGCAGGTTAAGCTCCAATCCCACAGATACGCAGTATTTT. This gives the protein CASRLSSNPTDTQYF. V gene TRBV28 combines with J gene TRBJ2-3, with D hard to call. From germline, CDR1 is MDHEN and CDR2 SYDVKM. V was trimmed by 6 bases and J by 2 bases, leaving 15 bases between them. This CDR3 spans 15 amino acids.

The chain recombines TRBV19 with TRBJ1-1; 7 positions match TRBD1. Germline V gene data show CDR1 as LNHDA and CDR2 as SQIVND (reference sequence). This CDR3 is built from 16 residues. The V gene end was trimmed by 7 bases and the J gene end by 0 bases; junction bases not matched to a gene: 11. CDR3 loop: CASTLTRRGLNTEAFF. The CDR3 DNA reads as TGTGCCAGTACCCTGACACGGAGGGGGCTGAACACTGAAGCTTTCTTT.

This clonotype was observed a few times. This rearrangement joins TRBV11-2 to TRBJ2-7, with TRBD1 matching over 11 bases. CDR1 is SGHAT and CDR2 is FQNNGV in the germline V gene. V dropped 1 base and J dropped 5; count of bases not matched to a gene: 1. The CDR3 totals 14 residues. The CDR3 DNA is TGTGCCAGCAGCTTAGGGACAGGGGGCCACGAGCAGTACTTC. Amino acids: CASSLGTGGHEQYF.

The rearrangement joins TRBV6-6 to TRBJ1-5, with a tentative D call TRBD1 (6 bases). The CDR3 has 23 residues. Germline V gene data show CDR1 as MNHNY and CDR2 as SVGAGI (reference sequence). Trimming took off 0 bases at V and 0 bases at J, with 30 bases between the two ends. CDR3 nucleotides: TGTGCCAGCAGTTACTCTCGACGTGGGAGGGGGGCTGAAATCCCGGATAGCAATCAGCCCCAGCATTTT. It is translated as CASSYSRRGRGAEIPDSNQPQHF.

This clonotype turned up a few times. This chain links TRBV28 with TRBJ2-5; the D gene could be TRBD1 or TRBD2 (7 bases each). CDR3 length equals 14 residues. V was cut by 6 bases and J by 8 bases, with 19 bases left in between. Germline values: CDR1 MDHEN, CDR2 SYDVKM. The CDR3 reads CASSSGDSKRTQYF. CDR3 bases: TGTGCCAGCAGCAGCGGGGACAGTAAGAGAACCCAGTACTTC.

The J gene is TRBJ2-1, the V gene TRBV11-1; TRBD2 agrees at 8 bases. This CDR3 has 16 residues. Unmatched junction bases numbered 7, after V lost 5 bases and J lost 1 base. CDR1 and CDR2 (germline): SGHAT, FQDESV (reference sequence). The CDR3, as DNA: TGTGCCAGCAGCCCGCAAGCGGGGGTTTCCTACAATGAGCAGTTCTTC. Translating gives CASSPQAGVSYNEQFF.

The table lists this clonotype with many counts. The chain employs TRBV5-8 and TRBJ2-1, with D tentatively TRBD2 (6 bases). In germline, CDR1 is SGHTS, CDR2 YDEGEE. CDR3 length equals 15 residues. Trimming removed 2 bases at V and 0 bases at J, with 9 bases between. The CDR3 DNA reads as TGTGCCAGCAGCTTAGGGAGGAGCTCCTACAATGAGCAGTTCTTC. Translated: CASSLGRSSYNEQFF.

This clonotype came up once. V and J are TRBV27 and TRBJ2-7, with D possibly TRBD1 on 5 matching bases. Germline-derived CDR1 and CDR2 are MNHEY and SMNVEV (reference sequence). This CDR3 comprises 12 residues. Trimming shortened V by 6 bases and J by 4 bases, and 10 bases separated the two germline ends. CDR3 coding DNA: TGTGCCAGCAGAGGGGCTGGGTACGAGCAGTACTTC. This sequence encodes CASRGAGYEQYF.

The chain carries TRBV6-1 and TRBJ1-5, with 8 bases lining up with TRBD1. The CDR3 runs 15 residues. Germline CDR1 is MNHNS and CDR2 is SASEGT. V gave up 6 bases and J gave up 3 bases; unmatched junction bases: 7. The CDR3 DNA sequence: TGTGCCAGCAGATTCGGACAGGGAATCAATCAGCCCCAGCATTTT. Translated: CASRFGQGINQPQHF.

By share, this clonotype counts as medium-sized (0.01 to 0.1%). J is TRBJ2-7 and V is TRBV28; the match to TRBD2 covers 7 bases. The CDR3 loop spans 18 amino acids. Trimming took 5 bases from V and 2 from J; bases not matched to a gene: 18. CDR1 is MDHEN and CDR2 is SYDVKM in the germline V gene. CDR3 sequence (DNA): TGTGCCAGCAGTCTAGAATCCTTGGGGGGGAGCAAACCCTACGAGCAGTACTTC. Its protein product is CASSLESLGGSKPYEQYF.

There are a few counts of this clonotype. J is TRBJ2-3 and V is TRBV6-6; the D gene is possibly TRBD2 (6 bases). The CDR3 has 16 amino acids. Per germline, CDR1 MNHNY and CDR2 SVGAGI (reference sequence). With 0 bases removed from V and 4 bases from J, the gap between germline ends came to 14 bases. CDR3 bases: TGTGCCAGCAGTTACTCGGTCTCGACGGGGGCAGATACGCAGTATTTT. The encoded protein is CASSYSVSTGADTQYF.

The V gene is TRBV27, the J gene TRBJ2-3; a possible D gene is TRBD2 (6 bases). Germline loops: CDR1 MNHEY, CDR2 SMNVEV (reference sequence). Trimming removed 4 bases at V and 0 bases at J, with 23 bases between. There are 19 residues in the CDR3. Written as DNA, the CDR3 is TGTGCCAGCAGTTCCCCCAATCTACTAGCAGGATCTAGCACAGATACGCAGTATTTT. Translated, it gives CASSSPNLLAGSSTDTQYF.

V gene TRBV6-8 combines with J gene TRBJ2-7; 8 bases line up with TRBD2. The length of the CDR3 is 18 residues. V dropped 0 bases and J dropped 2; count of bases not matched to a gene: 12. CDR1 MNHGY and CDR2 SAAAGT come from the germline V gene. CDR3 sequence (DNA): TGTGCCAGCAGTTACTCGATCGGGGGGGGGGACAACCCCTACGAGCAGTACTTC. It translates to CASSYSIGGGDNPYEQYF.

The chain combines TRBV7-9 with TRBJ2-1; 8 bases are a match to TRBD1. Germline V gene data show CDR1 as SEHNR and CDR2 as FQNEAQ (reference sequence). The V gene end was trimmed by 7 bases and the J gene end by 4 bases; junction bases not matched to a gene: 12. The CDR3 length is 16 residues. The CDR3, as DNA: TGTGCCAGCAACCCACCGGACAGGGCCTCTTACAATGAGCAGTTCTTC. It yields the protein CASNPPDRASYNEQFF.

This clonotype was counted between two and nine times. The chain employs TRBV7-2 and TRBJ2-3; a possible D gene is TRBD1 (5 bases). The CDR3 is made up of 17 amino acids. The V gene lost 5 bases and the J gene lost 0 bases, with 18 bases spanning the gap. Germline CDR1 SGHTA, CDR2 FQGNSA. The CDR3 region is CASSPEDIYPSTDTQYF. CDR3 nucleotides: TGTGCCAGCAGCCCAGAGGACATCTACCCTAGCACAGATACGCAGTATTTT. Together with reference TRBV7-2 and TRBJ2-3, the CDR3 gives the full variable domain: GAGVSQSPSNKVTEKGKDVELRCDPISGHTALYWYRQSLGQGLEFLIYFQGNSAPDKSGLPSDRFSAERTGGSVSTLTIQRTQQEDSAVYLCASSPEDIYPSTDTQYFGPGTRLTVL.

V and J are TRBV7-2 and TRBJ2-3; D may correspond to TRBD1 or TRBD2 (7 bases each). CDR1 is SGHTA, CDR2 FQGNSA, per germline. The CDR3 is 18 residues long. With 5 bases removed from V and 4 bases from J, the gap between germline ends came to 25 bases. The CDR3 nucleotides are TGTGCCAGCAGCCCGGGGAGACAGGGCAGCGGGAACTCAGATACGCAGTATTTT. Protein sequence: CASSPGRQGSGNSDTQYF.

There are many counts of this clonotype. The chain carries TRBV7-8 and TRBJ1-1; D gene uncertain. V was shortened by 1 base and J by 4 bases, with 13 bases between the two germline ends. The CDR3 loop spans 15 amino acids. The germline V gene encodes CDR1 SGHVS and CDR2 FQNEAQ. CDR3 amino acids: CASSLGWQATTEAFF. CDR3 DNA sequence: TGTGCCAGCAGCTTAGGTTGGCAGGCTACCACTGAAGCTTTCTTT.